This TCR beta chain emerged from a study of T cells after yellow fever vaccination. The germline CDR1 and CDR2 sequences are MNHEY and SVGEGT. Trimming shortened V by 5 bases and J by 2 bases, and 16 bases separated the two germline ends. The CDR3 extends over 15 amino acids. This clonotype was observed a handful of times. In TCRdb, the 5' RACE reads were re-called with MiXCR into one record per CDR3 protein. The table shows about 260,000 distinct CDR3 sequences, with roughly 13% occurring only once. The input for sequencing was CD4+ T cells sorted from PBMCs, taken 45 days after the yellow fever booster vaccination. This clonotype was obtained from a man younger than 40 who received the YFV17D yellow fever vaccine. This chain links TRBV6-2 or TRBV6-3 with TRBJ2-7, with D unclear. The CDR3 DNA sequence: TGTGCCAGCAGTCTCCTGCAGCCGGTGGCCTACGAGCAGTACTTC. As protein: CASSLLQPVAYEQYF.